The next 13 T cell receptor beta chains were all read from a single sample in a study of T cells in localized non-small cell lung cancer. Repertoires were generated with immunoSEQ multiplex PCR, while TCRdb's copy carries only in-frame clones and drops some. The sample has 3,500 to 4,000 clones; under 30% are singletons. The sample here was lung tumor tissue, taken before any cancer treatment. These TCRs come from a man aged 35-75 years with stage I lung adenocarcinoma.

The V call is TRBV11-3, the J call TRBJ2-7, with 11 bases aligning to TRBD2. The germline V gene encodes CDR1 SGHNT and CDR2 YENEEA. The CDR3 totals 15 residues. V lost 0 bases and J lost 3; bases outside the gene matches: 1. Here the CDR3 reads CASSLDGLAGYEQYF. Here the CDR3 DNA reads TGTGCCAGCAGCTTAGATGGACTAGCGGGCTACGAGCAGTACTTC.

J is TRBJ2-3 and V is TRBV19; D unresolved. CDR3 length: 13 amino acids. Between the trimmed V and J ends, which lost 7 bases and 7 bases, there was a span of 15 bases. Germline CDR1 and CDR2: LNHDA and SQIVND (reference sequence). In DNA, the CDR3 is TGTGCCAGTACAACGGGTGGGATCAATACGCAGTATTTT. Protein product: CASTTGGINTQYF.

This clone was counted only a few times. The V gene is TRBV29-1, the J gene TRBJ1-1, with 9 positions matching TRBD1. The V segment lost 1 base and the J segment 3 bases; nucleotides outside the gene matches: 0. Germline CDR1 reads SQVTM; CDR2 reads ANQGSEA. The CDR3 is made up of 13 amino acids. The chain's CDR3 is CSVEGTGDTEAFF. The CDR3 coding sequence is TGCAGCGTTGAAGGGACAGGGGACACTGAAGCTTTCTTT.

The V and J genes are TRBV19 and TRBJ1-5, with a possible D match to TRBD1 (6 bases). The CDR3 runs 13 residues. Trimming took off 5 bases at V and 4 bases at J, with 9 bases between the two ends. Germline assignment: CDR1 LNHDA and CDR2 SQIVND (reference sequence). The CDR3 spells CASSQGQNQPQHF. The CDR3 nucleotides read TGTGCCAGTAGTCAGGGACAAAATCAGCCCCAGCATTTT.

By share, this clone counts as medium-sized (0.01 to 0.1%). The CDR3 is CASRLGGRGSGSKPQETQYF. Here the CDR3 DNA reads TGTGCAAGTCGCTTAGGGGGAAGGGGGTCGGGTTCGAAACCCCAAGAGACCCAGTACTTC. V usage is TRBV12-2 and J usage is TRBJ2-5; no DNA check was done on the table's D call, TRBD1. TRBV12-2 constitutes a pseudogene. The CDR3 length is 20 residues.

The CDR3 DNA follows: TGTGCCAGCAGGTCCCGCGTAGGGTTATCTAGCGGTCAAGAGACCCAGTACTTC. Residues: CASRSRVGLSSGQETQYF. The chain couples TRBV6-8 to TRBJ2-5; 7 nucleotides line up with TRBD2. J was trimmed by 2 bases and V by 6 bases; bases with no gene match: 18. Germline-derived CDR1 and CDR2 are MNHGY and SAAAGT. The CDR3 has 18 amino acids.

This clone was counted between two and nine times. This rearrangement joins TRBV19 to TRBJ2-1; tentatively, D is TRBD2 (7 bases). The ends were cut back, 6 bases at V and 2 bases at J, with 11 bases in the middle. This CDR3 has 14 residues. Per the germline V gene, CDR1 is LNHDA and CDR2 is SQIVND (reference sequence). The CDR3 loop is CASRSGGAYNEQFF. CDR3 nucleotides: TGTGCCAGTAGATCGGGGGGCGCCTACAATGAGCAGTTCTTC.

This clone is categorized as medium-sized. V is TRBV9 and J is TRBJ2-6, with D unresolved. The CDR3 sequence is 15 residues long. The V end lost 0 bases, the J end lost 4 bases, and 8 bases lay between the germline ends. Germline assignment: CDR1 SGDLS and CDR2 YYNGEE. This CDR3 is CASSVGALGANVLTF. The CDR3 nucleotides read TGTGCCAGCAGCGTAGGCGCACTGGGGGCCAACGTCCTGACTTTC.

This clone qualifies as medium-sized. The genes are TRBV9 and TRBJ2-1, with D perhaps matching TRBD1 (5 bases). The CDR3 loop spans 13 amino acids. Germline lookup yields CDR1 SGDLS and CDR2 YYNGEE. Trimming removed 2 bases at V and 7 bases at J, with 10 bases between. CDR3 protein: CASSVQGTNEQFF. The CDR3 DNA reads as TGTGCCAGCAGCGTTCAGGGAACGAATGAGCAGTTCTTC.

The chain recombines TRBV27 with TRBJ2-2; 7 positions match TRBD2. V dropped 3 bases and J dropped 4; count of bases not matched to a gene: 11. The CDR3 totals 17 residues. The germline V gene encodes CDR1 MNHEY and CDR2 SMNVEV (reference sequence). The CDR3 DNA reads TGTGCCAGCAGTTTCTCTAGCGGTCGGACGGCCACCGGGGAGCTGTTTTTT. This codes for CASSFSSGRTATGELFF.

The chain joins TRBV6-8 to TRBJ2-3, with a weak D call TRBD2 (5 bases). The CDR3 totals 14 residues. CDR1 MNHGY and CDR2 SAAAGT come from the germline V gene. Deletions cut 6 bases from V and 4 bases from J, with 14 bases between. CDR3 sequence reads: CASSRRGSPDTQYF. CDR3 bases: TGTGCCAGCAGCCGTAGAGGGAGCCCAGATACGCAGTATTTT.

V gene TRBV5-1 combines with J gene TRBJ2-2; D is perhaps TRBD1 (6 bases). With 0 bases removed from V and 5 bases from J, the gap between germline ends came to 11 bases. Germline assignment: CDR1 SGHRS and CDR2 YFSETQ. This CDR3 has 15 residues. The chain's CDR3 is CASSLGRTVTGELFF. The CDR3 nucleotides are TGCGCCAGCAGCTTGGGTAGGACAGTTACCGGGGAGCTGTTTTTT.

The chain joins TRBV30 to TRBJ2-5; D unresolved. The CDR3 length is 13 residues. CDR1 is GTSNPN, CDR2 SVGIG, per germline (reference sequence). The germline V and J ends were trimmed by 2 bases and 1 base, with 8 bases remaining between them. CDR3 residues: CAWSMGSQETQYF. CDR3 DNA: TGTGCCTGGAGTATGGGCTCCCAAGAGACCCAGTACTTC.